This TCR beta chain originates from a study of human T cells and chemical hapten exposure (dated by TCRdb to about 2021). Concerning the study at large: Libraries were pooled for sequencing, and variation in per-sample TCR yields was attributed mainly to small differences in library volumes within the pool. Each blood RNA sample was used to sequence both TCR alpha and TCR beta chains. The study tracked peripheral blood TCR repertoire changes in vivo during primary and secondary sensitization to the hapten diphenylcyclopropenone (DPC) in alopecia patients.

Library preparation was by 5' RACE. Sequencing instrument: Illumina MiSeq. Library preparation attached unique molecular identifiers to individual cDNA molecules for quantitative, reproducible TCR counting. In the source study's methods: Samples had a median of about 96,000 TCRs, with a range from roughly 20,000 to 700,000. The Decombinator software suite was used to annotate V, J and CDR3 in the TCR reads. For the PS versus PT1 abundance plots, all samples were subsampled to the same number of TCRs (28,000). Expanded TCRs were defined as absent before sensitization and observed at least eight times at the 2-week time point. TCRdb itself trimmed the public reads at Q25 with fastp, ran MiXCR and retained productive beta chains. Rows with one shared CDR3 protein collapse into an entry with the most common genes and DNA. TCRdb, not the original authors, processed these V and J calls. This sample comprises approximately 140,000 distinct CDR3 sequences, roughly 4% of them detected only once. Over 1.1% of the sample belongs to the ten largest clones.

This clonotype was recorded at least ten times. The specificity of this receptor is unknown. The input lacks base qualities; no much larger clone sits a single base away. V lost 3 bases and J lost 1 base; the stretch between them is 11 bases long. The germline V gene provides CDR1 SGDLS and CDR2 YYNGEE. The CDR3 runs 15 amino acids, cysteine and phenylalanine included. The entry retains the CDR3 DNA only, 45 bases that are in frame from base 1. Unfractionated whole blood was collected in Tempus Blood RNA tubes, and total RNA was extracted from that blood. Roughly 5 healthy volunteers served as TCR sequencing controls and were bled at day 0, 2 weeks and 6 weeks. Overall study outcomes, separate from this receptor: The number of TCRs above 1 in 1000 frequency did not change with DPC sensitization; there was no evidence of global repertoire structure alterations. Repeated subsampling changed both the strength of the expansion versus patch-test correlation and the threshold at which the correlation became significant.

The TCR sequence derives from a female donor in good health. The rearranged segments are TRBV9 and TRBJ1-3, with no confident D gene call. The DNA is TGTGCCAGCAGCGGGCGCGGAGGGTCTGGAAACACCATATATTTT. Translated, it reads CASSGRGGSGNTIYF.